This record looks at one TCR beta chain sequence and its context. Its target is not known. The data were produced by immunoSEQ multiplex PCR, yet TCRdb's version contains in-frame clones alone and is incomplete. This repertoire shows about 30,000 clones, around 90% found once; its top ten account for 0.095% to 0.12%. This sample stems from a study of T cells after posttransplantation cyclophosphamide. Cells defined as naive were viable CD3+CD4+ or CD3+CD8+ and CCR7+CD45RA+CD45RO-CD95-CD27+CD28+. Peripheral blood was collected from the related graft donor on the marrow donation day. The CDR3 loop spans 16 amino acids. Germline lookup yields CDR1 SEHNR and CDR2 FQNEAQ (reference sequence). The V end was cut by 6 bases, the J end by 0 bases, with 12 bases between. Study-level results: TRB overlap between skin or GI tissue T cells and blood was limited. Donor CD8+ memory clones often dominated recipient blood repertoires at later times.

The receptor's source is a young man in good health and a related stem cell transplant donor. The chain links TRBV7-9 to TRBJ2-6; D might be TRBD1 (5 bases). The sequencing sample was made of naive CD4+ T cells sorted from blood. The CDR3 DNA follows: TGTGCCAGCAGGCGACAGATACTCTCTGGGGCCAACGTCCTGACTTTC. It encodes CASRRQILSGANVLTF.